What follows are 5 T cell receptor beta chains derived from one specimen sequenced in a study of shared clonotypes between healthy human individuals. The table came from immunoSEQ multiplex PCR; TCRdb's copy has only in-frame clones and leaves some out. The table records under 2,000,000 clones, about 95% of them present only once. Naive CD8 cells, CD45RO-negative and positively selected for CCR7, excluded terminally differentiated effector memory CD45RA+ cells. Sequencing used naive CD8+ T cells sorted from blood. The receptors were gathered from a man aged 18 to 30 in good health.

CDR3 sequence (DNA): TGTGCCAGCAGTTACTCGATTGACGGGGGCTACGAGCAGTACTTC. It yields the protein CASSYSIDGGYEQYF. The chain links TRBV6-5 to TRBJ2-7; maybe TRBD2 (6 bases). The germline V gene has CDR1 MNHEY and CDR2 SVGAGI. CDR3 size: 15 residues. Trimming cost V 0 bases and J 3 bases, with 12 bases left between them.

Notes on this clone: Other DNA variants within this sample encode the same CDR3. The V and J genes are TRBV27 and TRBJ2-5; 9 nucleotides agree with TRBD2. Trimming removed 0 bases from V and 5 bases from J; junction bases left unmatched: 4. CDR3 length: 15 amino acids. Germline CDR1 is MNHEY and CDR2 is SMNVEV (reference sequence). CDR3 nucleotide sequence: TGTGCCAGCAGTTTATCTGGTCTAGCGGGGGAGACCCAGTACTTC. As protein: CASSLSGLAGETQYF.

The chain recombines TRBV9 with TRBJ2-6; TRBD2 agrees at 8 bases. CDR1 SGDLS and CDR2 YYNGEE come from the germline V gene. CDR3 length: 19 residues. With 0 bases clipped from V and 4 bases from J, the junction kept 12 bases outside the gene matches. CDR3 nucleotide sequence: TGTGCCAGCAGCGTAGACGGGCTAGCGGGCGGTTGGGGGGCCAACGTCCTGACTTTC. This codes for CASSVDGLAGGWGANVLTF.

This rearrangement joins TRBV4-3 to TRBJ2-3; 9 bases fit TRBD2. This CDR3 comprises 16 residues. Trimming cost V 1 base and J 0 bases; bases outside gene matches: 2. Germline V CDR1 and CDR2: LGHNA, YSLEER. The CDR3 loop is CASSQATSGSTDTQYF. The CDR3 DNA reads TGCGCCAGCAGCCAAGCAACTAGCGGGAGCACAGATACGCAGTATTTT.

The rearrangement uses TRBV13 and TRBJ1-2; a weak D match, TRBD1 (6 bases). The ends were cut back, 5 bases at V and 5 bases at J, with 15 bases in the middle. This CDR3 spans 14 amino acids. Germline-derived CDR1 and CDR2 are PRHDT and FYEKMQ (reference sequence). This CDR3 reads CASSTPDRRYGYTF. Here the CDR3 DNA reads TGTGCCAGCAGCACTCCCGACAGGAGATATGGCTACACCTTC.